The T cell receptor beta chain under discussion was sequenced for a study of tumor and adjacent non-tumor tissue in lung cancer. TCRbeta libraries were built with three rounds of nested PCR, modified from ARM-PCR. TCRdb re-called the multiplex PCR reads with MiXCR, one entry per CDR3 protein. The sample contains 55,000 to 75,000 distinct CDR3 sequences, 60% of which appear only once. The germline V gene has CDR1 SGHAT and CDR2 FQNNGV. This CDR3 comprises 16 residues. Between the trimmed V and J ends, which lost 6 bases and 5 bases, there was a span of 20 bases. As for this clonotype: In this CDR3 the conserved last residue, phenylalanine or tryptophan, is missing, so a read error is likely.

This sample's RNA came from whole unsorted tissue. V usage is TRBV11-2 and J usage is TRBJ1-5; the D gene is possibly TRBD1 (5 bases). The TCR was taken from a man aged 45 to 65 with non-small cell lung cancer. The sample taken for sequencing was lung tumor tissue. Written as DNA, the CDR3 is TGTGCCAGCAGTTCACACACAGGACGGGGTGATCAGCCCCAGCATCTT. Encoded protein: CASSSHTGRGDQPQHL.